The clone carrying this TCR beta chain showed up just a few times. Its antigen is not known. These data come from a study of T cell repertoires in cytomegalovirus infection. Across the whole study: The authors relied on CMV epitopes, both recently identified HLA-C-restricted and well-studied HLA-B-restricted.

One entry per CDR3 protein results from TCRdb running MiXCR on the reads. The sample has about 900,000 distinct CDR3 sequences, around 30% seen once. Sequenced here: cultured CD8+ T cells from PBMCs, sampled from culture after CMV antigen stimulation. The origin of this receptor is a human donor in good health (CMV status not recorded). Some clones in this sample may be carry-over from other donors' samples.

The CDR3 region has the DNA TGTGCCAGCACACGGAGGCCTTTCACAGATACGCAGTATTTT. Residues: CASTRRPFTDTQYF. The rearrangement joins TRBV27 to TRBJ2-3; a weak D match, TRBD2 (5 bases). Trimming left V 7 bases short and J 2 bases short, with 13 bases between. Germline V lookup: CDR1 MNHEY, CDR2 SMNVEV (reference sequence). The CDR3 covers 14 residues.